A few counts support the clone carrying this T cell receptor (beta chain). In germline, CDR1 is SGHVS, CDR2 FNYEAQ. This CDR3 region has 14 residues. The V segment lost 5 bases and the J segment 10 bases; nucleotides outside the gene matches: 10. The record originates from a study of blood T cells in healthy people across ages. Primed by a sample-barcoded 5' primer and a J-beta primer mix, a second PCR proceeded for 7 to 11 cycles. Tags on each cDNA molecule came from a template-switch adaptor with 12 random nucleotides. One entry per CDR3 protein, called by TCRdb with MiXCR from the 5' RACE reads. This table has 1.5 million to 2 million distinct CDR3 sequences, 30% to 40% appearing once.

The receptor comes from a human donor in good health. The V call is TRBV7-6, the J call TRBJ2-1, with 8 bases aligning to TRBD2. Sequencing was carried out using blood. The CDR3 sequence is CASSPYSGGPEQFF. The CDR3 region has the DNA TGTGCCAGCAGCCCCTACAGCGGGGGTCCCGAGCAGTTCTTC.